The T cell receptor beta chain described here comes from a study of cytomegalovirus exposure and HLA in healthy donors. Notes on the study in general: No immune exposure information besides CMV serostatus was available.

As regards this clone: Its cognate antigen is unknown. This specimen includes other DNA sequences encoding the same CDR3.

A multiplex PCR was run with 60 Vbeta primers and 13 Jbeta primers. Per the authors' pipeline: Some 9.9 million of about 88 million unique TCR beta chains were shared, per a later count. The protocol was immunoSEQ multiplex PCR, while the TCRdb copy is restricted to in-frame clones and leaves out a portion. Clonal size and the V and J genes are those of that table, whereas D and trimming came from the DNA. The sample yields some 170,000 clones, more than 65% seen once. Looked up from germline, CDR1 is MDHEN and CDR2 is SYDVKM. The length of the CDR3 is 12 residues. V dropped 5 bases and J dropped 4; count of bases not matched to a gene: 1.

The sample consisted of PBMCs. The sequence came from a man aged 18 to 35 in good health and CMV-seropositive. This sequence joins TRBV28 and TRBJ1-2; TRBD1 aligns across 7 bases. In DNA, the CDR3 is TGTGCCAGCAGTCAGGGGGGCTATGGCTACACCTTC. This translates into CASSQGGYGYTF.